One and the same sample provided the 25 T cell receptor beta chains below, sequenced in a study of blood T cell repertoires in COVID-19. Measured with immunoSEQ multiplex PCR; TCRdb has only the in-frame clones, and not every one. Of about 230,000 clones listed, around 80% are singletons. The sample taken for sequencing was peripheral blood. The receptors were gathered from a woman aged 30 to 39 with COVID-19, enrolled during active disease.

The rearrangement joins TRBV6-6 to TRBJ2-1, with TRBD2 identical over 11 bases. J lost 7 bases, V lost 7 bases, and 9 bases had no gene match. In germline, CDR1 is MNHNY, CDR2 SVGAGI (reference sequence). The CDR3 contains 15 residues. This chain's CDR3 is CASTISGGAGNEQFF. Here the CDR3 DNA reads TGTGCCAGCACCATTAGCGGGGGGGCCGGGAATGAGCAGTTCTTC.

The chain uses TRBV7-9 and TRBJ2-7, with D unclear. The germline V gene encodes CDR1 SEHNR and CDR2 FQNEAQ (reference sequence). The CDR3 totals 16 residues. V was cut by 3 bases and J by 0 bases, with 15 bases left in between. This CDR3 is CASSLKEKPSSYEQYF. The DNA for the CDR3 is TGTGCCAGCAGCTTGAAGGAAAAGCCTAGCTCCTACGAGCAGTACTTC.

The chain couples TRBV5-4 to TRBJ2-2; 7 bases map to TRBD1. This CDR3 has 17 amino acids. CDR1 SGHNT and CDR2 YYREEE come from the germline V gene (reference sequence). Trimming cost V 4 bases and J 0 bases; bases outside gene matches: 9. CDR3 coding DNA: TGTGCCAGCAGCCAGGTTCCGGGACAGACGAACACCGGGGAGCTGTTTTTT. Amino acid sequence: CASSQVPGQTNTGELFF.

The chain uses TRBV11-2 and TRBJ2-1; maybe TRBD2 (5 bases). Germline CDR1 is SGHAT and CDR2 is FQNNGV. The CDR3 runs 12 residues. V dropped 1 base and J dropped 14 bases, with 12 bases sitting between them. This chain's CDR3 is CASSLGMEEKFF. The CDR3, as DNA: TGTGCCAGCAGCTTAGGGATGGAGGAGAAGTTCTTC.

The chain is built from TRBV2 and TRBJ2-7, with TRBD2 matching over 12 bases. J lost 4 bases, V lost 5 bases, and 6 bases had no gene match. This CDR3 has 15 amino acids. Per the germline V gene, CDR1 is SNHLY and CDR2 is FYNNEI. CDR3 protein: CASSTGTSGSYEQYF. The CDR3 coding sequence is TGTGCCAGCAGTACCGGGACTAGCGGGTCTTACGAGCAGTACTTC.

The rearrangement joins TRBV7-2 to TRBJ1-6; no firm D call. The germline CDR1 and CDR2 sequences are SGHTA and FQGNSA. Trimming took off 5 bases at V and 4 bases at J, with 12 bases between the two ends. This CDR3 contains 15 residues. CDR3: CASSPAASYNSPLHF. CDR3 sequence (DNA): TGTGCCAGCAGCCCGGCGGCCAGTTATAATTCACCCCTCCACTTT.

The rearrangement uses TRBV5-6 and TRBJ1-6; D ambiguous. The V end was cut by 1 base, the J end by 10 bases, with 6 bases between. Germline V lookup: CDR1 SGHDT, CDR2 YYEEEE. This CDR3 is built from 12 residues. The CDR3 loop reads CASSLRESPLHF. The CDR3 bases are TGTGCCAGCAGCTTGAGAGAGTCACCCCTCCACTTT.

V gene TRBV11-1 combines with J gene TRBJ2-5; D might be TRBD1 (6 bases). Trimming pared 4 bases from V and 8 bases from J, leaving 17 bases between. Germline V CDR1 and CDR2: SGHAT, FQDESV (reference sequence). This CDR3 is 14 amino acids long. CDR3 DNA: TGTGCCAGCAGCTCCGACTGGGGCAGGGGAACCCAGTACTTC. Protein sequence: CASSSDWGRGTQYF.

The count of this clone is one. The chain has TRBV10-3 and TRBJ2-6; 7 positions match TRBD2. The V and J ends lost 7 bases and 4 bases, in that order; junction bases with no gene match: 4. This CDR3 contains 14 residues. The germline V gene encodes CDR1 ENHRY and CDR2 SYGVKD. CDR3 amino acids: CAIMGGTGANVLTF. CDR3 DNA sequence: TGTGCCATCATGGGGGGGACCGGGGCCAACGTCCTGACTTTC.

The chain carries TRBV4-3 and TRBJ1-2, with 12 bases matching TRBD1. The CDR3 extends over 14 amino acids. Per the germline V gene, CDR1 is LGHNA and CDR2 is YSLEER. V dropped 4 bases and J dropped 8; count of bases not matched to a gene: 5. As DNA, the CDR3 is TGCGCCAGCAGCCGGGGACAGGGGGCAACCGGCTACACCTTC. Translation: CASSRGQGATGYTF.

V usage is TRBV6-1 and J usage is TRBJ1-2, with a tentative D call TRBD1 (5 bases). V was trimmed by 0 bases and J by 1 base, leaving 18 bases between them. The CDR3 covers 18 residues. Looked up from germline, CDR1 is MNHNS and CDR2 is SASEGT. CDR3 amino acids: CASSEAQAEPLLNYGYTF. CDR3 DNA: TGTGCCAGCAGTGAAGCACAGGCTGAACCCCTACTTAACTATGGCTACACCTTC.

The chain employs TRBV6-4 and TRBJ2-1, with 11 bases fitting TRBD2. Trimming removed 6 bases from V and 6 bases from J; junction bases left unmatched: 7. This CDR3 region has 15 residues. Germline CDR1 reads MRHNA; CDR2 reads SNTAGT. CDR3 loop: CASSLLAGEGNEQFF. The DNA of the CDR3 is TGTGCCAGCAGCTTACTAGCGGGAGAGGGCAATGAGCAGTTCTTC.

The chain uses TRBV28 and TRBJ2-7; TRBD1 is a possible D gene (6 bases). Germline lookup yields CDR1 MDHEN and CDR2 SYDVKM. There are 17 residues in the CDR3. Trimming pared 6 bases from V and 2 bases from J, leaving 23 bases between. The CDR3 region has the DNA TGTGCCAGCAGGCCCGTACCGGACAGCACAATGCCCTACGAGCAGTACTTC. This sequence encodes CASRPVPDSTMPYEQYF.

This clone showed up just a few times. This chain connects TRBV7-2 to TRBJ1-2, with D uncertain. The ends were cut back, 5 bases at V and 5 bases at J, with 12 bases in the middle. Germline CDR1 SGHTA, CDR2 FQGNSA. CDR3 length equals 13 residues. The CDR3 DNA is TGTGCCAGCAGCCCTGACCAGGTTTATGGCTACACCTTC. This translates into CASSPDQVYGYTF.

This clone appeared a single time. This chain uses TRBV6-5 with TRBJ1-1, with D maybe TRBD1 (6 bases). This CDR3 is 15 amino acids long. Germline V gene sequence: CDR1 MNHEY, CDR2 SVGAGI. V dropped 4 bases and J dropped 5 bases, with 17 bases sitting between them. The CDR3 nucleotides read TGTGCCAGCAGTTTTGCGACAGGCTTAACAACTGAAGCTTTCTTT. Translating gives CASSFATGLTTEAFF.

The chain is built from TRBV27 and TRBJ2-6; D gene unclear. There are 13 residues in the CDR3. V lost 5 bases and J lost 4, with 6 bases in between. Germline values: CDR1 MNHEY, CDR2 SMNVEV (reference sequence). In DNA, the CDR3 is TGTGCCAGCAGTACAGCCGGGGCCAACGTCCTGACTTTC. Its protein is CASSTAGANVLTF.

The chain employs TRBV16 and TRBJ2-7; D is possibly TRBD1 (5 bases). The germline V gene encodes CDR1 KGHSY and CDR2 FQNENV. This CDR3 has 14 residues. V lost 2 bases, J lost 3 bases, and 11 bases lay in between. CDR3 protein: CASSQNTQDYEQYF. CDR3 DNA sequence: TGTGCCAGCAGCCAAAATACACAGGACTACGAGCAGTACTTC.

This CDR3 reads CASSPRTVVYTDTQYF. DNA of the CDR3: TGTGCCAGCAGCCCGAGGACAGTGGTATACACAGATACGCAGTATTTT. The rearrangement links TRBV14 to TRBJ2-3, with D possibly TRBD1 on 6 matching bases. The V end lost 4 bases, the J end lost 2 bases, and 16 bases lay between the germline ends. Germline V lookup: CDR1 SGHDN, CDR2 FVKESK. The CDR3 spans 16 residues.

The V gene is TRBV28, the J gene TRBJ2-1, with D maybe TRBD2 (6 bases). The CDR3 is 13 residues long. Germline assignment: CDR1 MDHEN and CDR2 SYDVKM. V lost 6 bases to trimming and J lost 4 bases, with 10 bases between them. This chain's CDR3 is CASSPGSYNEQFF. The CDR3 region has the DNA TGTGCCAGCAGCCCCGGGAGTTACAATGAGCAGTTCTTC.

The CDR3 spells CASSQVVAGAEAFF. For the CDR3, the DNA is TGTGCCAGCAGCCAAGTAGTGGCGGGTGCTGAAGCTTTCTTT. This chain joins TRBV4-2 and TRBJ1-1; D is unresolved. The germline V gene encodes CDR1 LGHNA and CDR2 YNFKEQ. V shed 1 base and J shed 6 bases, with 12 bases lying between them. The CDR3 runs 14 residues.

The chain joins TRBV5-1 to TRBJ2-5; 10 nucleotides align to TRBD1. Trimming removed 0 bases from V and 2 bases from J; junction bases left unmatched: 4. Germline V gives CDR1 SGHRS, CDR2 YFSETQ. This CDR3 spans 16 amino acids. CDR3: CASSLVGTGVQETQYF. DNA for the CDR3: TGCGCCAGCAGCTTGGTTGGGACAGGGGTACAAGAGACCCAGTACTTC.

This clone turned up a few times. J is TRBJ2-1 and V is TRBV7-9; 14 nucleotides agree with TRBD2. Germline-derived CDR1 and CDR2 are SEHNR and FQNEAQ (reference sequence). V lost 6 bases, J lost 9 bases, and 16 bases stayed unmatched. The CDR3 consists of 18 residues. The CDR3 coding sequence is TGTGCCAGCAGACCTTTAAACATGGGACTAGCGGGAGCGGGTGAGCAGTTCTTC. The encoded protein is CASRPLNMGLAGAGEQFF.

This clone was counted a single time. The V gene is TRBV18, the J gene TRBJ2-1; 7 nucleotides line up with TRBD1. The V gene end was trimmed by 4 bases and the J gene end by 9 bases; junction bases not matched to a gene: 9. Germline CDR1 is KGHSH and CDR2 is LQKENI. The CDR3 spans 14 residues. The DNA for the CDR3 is TGTGCCAGCTCACGACAGACAGGGCGGATTGAGCAGTTCTTC. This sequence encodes CASSRQTGRIEQFF.

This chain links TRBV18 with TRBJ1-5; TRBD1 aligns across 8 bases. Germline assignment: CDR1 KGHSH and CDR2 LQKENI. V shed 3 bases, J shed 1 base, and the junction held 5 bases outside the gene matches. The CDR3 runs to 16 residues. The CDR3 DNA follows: TGTGCCAGCTCACCTGACAGGGGCTCAAGCAATCAGCCCCAGCATTTT. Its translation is CASSPDRGSSNQPQHF.

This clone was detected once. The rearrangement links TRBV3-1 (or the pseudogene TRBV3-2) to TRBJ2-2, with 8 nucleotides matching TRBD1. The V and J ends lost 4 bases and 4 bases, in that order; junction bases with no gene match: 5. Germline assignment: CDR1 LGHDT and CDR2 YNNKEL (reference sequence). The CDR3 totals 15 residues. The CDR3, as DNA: TGTGCCAGCAGCCCCGGACAGGGAACCACCGGGGAGCTGTTTTTT. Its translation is CASSPGQGTTGELFF.